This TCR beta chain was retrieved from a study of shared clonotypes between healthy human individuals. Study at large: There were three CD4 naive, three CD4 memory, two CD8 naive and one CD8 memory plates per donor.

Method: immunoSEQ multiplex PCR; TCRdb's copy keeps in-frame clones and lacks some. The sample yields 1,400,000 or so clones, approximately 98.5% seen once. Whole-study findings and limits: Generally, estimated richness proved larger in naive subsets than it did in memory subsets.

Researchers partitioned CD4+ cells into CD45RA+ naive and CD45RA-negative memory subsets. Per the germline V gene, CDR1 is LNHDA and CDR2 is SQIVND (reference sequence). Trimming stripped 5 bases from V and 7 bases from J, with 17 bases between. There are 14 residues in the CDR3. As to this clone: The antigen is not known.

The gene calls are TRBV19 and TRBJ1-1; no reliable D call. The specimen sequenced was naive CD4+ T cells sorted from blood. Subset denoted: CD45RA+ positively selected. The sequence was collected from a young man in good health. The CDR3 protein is CASSAYGSMGEAFF. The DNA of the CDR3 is TGTGCCAGTAGTGCTTACGGAAGTATGGGTGAAGCTTTCTTT.